This T cell receptor (delta chain) appears in the sequencing data of a study of gamma delta lymphoproliferative disorders and STAT genes (dated by TCRdb to the late 2010s). Describing the broader study: The LymphoTrack Dx TCRG Assay was used to prepare gamma-chain libraries from at least 50 ng of genomic DNA. Delta-chain libraries followed the EuroClonality-NGS working group standard operating procedure, because no corresponding Invivoscribe delta assay was available. The study profiled TCR gamma and delta CDR3 repertoires by deep sequencing in Tgammadelta lymphoproliferative disease patients and healthy controls, within a larger immunophenotypic and STAT-mutation study. To confirm results, a couple of gamma-chain samples and all delta-chain samples were sequenced twice. Results and caveats for the whole study, not just this receptor: Nearly all major patient gamma and delta clonotypes were public, shared with at least one healthy donor; only a couple of gamma clonotypes were private to disease. It was noted by the authors that NGS specificity may be reduced at low frequencies, so confirmation of the public or private nature of leukemic clones is needed. In whole-repertoire clustering, patient gamma repertoires grouped separately from healthy controls, whereas delta repertoires showed no separation between groups. Leukemic cells were skewed toward terminal effectors, whereas control T cells likely spanned varied maturation stages, a difference potentially limiting comparisons between patients and controls.

In both library preparation methods, multiplex PCR was run with primers aimed at the conserved V and J regions of the TCR genes. After purification and pooling, the amplicons were sequenced on an Illumina MiSeq platform. As for the original processing: V(D)J alignment, clonotype assembly and translation were performed with MiXCR, whereas functionality assessment and CDR3 repertoire analyses were performed with VDJtools. CDR3 followed the IMGT definition, and analyses included only productive sequences that used functional genes, leaving out ORF genes and pseudogenes. A custom Python script searched for identical amino acid CDR3s of major clonotypes (frequency >=5%) across all patients and controls. A one-sided non-parametric Wilcoxon test was used to compare clonotype frequencies between patients and controls. Clones were re-identified by TCRdb from the public reads with CATT, and rows with the same DNA were merged. The V and J calls shown here were made by TCRdb, not taken from the authors' results. The sample table records some 1,300 delta-chain clones; around 2.1% of these occur just once. Roughly 61% of the sample belongs to the ten largest clones.

Genomic DNA from peripheral blood mononuclear cells isolated from patients and controls was used for TCR sequencing. The control group, matched to the patients for age and sex, consisted of roughly 23 healthy adult blood donors (about twelve males and approximately eleven females) with a median age of around 64 years. The CDR3 runs 18 amino acids, cysteine and phenylalanine included. Only the CDR3 DNA is retained, 54 bases long and in frame from the first base. CDR1 is given as TVYSNPD and CDR2 as GDNSRS, both from the germline V gene (reference sequence). This clone appeared a few times. The target of this receptor is not known. It is likely a read error: a sequence one base away is far more abundant. Other DNA sequences in the sample encode the same CDR3.

Sequencing used blood. The TCR was taken from a human donor in good health. The chain is made from TRDV3 and TRDJ1; the D gene identity is not certain. The DNA sequence is TGTGCCTTTCCCGTAACCTATTCTTGGTTTGGGAACACCGATAAGCTCATCTTT. The translation is CAFPVTYSWFGNTDKLIF.